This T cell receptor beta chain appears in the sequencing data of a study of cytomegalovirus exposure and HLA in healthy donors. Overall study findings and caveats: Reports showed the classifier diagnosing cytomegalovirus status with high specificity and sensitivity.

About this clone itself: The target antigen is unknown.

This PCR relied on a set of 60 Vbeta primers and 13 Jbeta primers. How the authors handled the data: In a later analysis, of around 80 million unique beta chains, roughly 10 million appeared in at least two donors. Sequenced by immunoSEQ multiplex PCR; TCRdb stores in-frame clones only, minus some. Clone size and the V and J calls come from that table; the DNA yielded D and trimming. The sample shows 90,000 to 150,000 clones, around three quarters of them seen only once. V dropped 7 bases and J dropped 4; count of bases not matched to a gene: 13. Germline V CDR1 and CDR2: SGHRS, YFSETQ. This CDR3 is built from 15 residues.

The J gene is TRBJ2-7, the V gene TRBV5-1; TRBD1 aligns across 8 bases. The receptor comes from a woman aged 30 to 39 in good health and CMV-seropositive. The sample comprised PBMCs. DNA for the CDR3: TGCGCCAGCCGACAAGGGACAGGCAATACGTACGAGCAGTACTTC. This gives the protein CASRQGTGNTYEQYF.